This T cell receptor beta chain was recorded in a study of read filtering for tumor transcriptome and immune sequencing (dated by TCRdb to 2020 to 2021). Regarding the study in general: The cohort had 17 male and 15 or so female patients with a mean age of roughly 70 years, ranging from about 47 to 90. By revised international staging, roughly 8 patients were R-ISS I, 15 to 20 were R-ISS II and over five were R-ISS III. After DNase treatment, whole-transcriptome libraries were prepared with the TruSeq RNA Access Library Prep Kit. TCR-region mapped reads per sample ranged from about 4.05 to 11 million with IR-seq versus only about 75 to 1,400 with RNA-seq. The study compared TCR repertoires from targeted immune repertoire sequencing and bulk whole-transcriptome sequencing run on the same bone marrow samples. One of the main goals was to work out a read-filtering strategy for immune repertoire data, in particular whether clonotypes backed by only a single read should be removed. General conclusions and limits of the study: The correlation between IR-seq and RNA-seq shared clonotype proportions rose when single-read clonotypes were removed. IR-seq captured clonotypes at much higher depth and more reliably than RNA-seq, and smaller IR-seq throughput sufficed to identify most shared clonotypes. The sorted CD138-negative fraction was not purified T cells but a mixed bone marrow immune population. In IR-seq, single-read clonotypes were roughly 82% of clonotypes but 3.5% to 4% of total reads; in RNA-seq they were about three quarters of clonotypes and 35% to 55% of reads.

This clonotype occurred many times. Its antigen is not yet known. Qualities for individual bases were not recorded, and no much larger clone is one base off. The CDR3 holds 13 amino acids from the cysteine to the phenylalanine. Only the CDR3 DNA stays, 39 bases, in frame from base 1. The V end loses 10 bases and the J end loses 4 bases, and a stretch of 14 bases separates them. CDR1 and CDR2, per the germline V gene (reference sequence), are LNHDA and SQIVND. Each patient had bone marrow sampled at the time of active disease. Ficoll-Hypaque density gradient centrifugation was used to isolate bone marrow mononuclear cells. Myeloma plasma cells were removed and CD138-negative cells were collected by negative selection after labeling with CD138 magnetic microbeads on a MACS separator. Purity of the isolated cells was checked by flow cytometry on an Attune NxT using CD138 antibodies. TRIzol reagent was used to extract total RNA, which was then quantified with a NanoDrop spectrophotometer. Paired RNA-seq and IR-seq were performed on the CD138-negative bone marrow sample of each patient.

The Immunoverse kit was used to build TCR libraries from approximately 410 ng RNA, with molecular barcoded adaptors covering alpha/delta and beta/gamma chains. TCR library preparation used the same RNA that was used for transcriptome sequencing. Sequencing of TCR libraries was carried out on an Illumina HiSeq 4000 with 2 x 150 cycles. The paper's processing steps were these. MiXCR aligned TCR reads to human V, D, J and C references and assembled the aligned reads into CDR3 clonotypes, with quality filtering and error correction included. Clonotype counts and gene usage diversity were analyzed with the tcR package in R. Raw mapping reads were checked after the RNA-seq reads had been mapped by STAR aligner version 2.5.3a onto the human GRCh37 genome. IR-seq fastq files were randomly downsampled with Seqtk 1.3 to test the effect of sequencing depth on detected clonotypes. The raw public reads went through TCRdb reprocessing: fastp at Q25, MiXCR clone calling, in-frame beta chains kept. Rows are combined by CDR3 protein, so each entry shows the most common genes and DNA. It is TCRdb's table, rather than the study itself, that gives the V and J calls and clone size. In all, the sample holds approximately 140,000 distinct CDR3 sequences, and approximately 13% of those were seen once. The ten largest account for just under 8.5% of the sample.

This chain joins TRBV19 to TRBJ2-1; possibly the D gene is TRBD2, per 6 matching bases. Source material: a population of CD138-negative cells sorted from bone marrow. The meaning of the sample's cell subset or site label: bone marrow mononuclear cells depleted of CD138+ plasma/myeloma cells by negative magnetic selection. This clonotype was sampled from a donor older than 35 with multiple myeloma. This receptor carries the CDR3 CATRPAGYNEQFF. The nucleotides read TGTGCCACTAGGCCCGCGGGATACAATGAGCAGTTCTTC.